These T cell receptor beta chains were read from a single sample in a study of T cells after yellow fever vaccination. A single record per CDR3 protein comes from TCRdb applying MiXCR to the 5' RACE reads. The repertoire holds around 330,000 distinct CDR3 sequences, with about 3.5% as singletons. The sequencing used PBMCs, collected on the day of the yellow fever booster vaccination. All receptors derive from a young man who received the YFV17D yellow fever vaccine. CDR3s include the opening cysteine and the closing phenylalanine or tryptophan. The D gene is left open where the match is weak. Expanded clones get a size class; other rows say once, few or many, or leave the size out.

TGTGCCAGCAGCCCCTTAGGGGGGGCCTCGCATGAGCAGTTCTTC CASSPLGGASHEQFF TRBV11-2 . TRBJ2-1 many
TGTGCCAGCAGCCAAGGGAAGACTAGCGGAGTCACCGGGGAGCTGTTTTTT CASSQGKTSGVTGELFF TRBV3-1 TRBD2 TRBJ2-2 .
TGCGCCAGCAGCTTGGATGGTCCCCAGGGGGAGCTGTTTTTT CASSLDGPQGELFF TRBV5-1 . TRBJ2-2 .
TGTGCCAGCAGCCTGGGGGTAAATGAAAAACTGTTTTTT CASSLGVNEKLFF TRBV5-6 . TRBJ1-4 .
TGTGCCAGCAGTTCCAGGAGAGATACGCAGTATTTT CASSSRRDTQYF TRBV6-2/TRBV6-3 . TRBJ2-3 many
TGTGCCAGCAGTCCCACAGGGCCTCGTCAGCCCCAGCATTTT CASSPTGPRQPQHF TRBV28 . TRBJ1-5 many
TGTGCTAGTGGTTTGGTGGGACAGGGGACGCGTGCTGAAGCTTTCTTT CASGLVGQGTRAEAFF TRBV12-5 TRBD1 TRBJ1-1 many
TGTGCCAGCAGTCCGGGAGCTAATAATTCACCCCTCCACTTT CASSPGANNSPLHF TRBV6-6 . TRBJ1-6 few
TGTGCCATCAGCGGGACAGGGGCGGGGATCGATGGCTACACCTTC CAISGTGAGIDGYTF TRBV10-3 TRBD1 TRBJ1-2 many
TGTGCCAGCAGCCTGTTGACAGGGACGGGGACAGATACGCAGTATTTT CASSLLTGTGTDTQYF TRBV7-3 TRBD1 TRBJ2-3 .
TGTGCCAGCAGTTTAGTCAGATTCTCCTACGAGCAGTACTTC CASSLVRFSYEQYF TRBV12-3/TRBV12-4 . TRBJ2-7 many
TGTGCCAGCAGCTTAGACAGGGACGACGATGAGCAGTTCTTC CASSLDRDDDEQFF TRBV7-3 TRBD1 TRBJ2-1 few
TGTGCCATCAGTGAGTCGTTCGACTATGGCTACACCTTC CAISESFDYGYTF TRBV10-3 . TRBJ1-2 many
TGTGCCAGCAGCGTCAAAGACAGGCCTGCCACAGATACGCAGTATTTT CASSVKDRPATDTQYF TRBV9 . TRBJ2-3 many
TGTGCCATCAGTAATCTCGGGGGTCCTTGGGGGGCCACAAACACCGGGGAGCTGTTTTTT CAISNLGGPWGATNTGELFF TRBV10-3 . TRBJ2-2 many
TGTGCCAGCAGCCAGGAGCGGGGGAGCACAGATACGCAGTATTTT CASSQERGSTDTQYF TRBV4-2 TRBD2 TRBJ2-3 .
TGTGCCAGCAGTTTACACGGCGGGGGTTTAGAGACCCAGTACTTC CASSLHGGGLETQYF TRBV28 TRBD2 TRBJ2-5 few
TGTGCCACCAGCAGAGATAGGGCCAGCTCCTACAATGAGCAGTTCTTC CATSRDRASSYNEQFF TRBV15 . TRBJ2-1 many
TGTGCCAGCAGCCGCTTAACTGGGAGAGACACCGGGGAGCTGTTTTTT CASSRLTGRDTGELFF TRBV4-2 . TRBJ2-2 .
TGTGCCAGCAGTTTCCTGACCCCTCTCCAGGAGACCCAGTACTTC CASSFLTPLQETQYF TRBV6-5 . TRBJ2-5 many
TGCGCCAGCAGGCAACGACAGGGGACGAACACCGGGGAGCTGTTTTTT CASRQRQGTNTGELFF TRBV4-1 TRBD1 TRBJ2-2 many
TGCGCCAGCAGCTTGGGAGCTGTGACAGATACGCAGTATTTT CASSLGAVTDTQYF TRBV5-1 . TRBJ2-3 many
TGTGCCAGCAGCTCTTCCTGGGGGTATGGCTACACCTTC CASSSSWGYGYTF TRBV9 . TRBJ1-2 .
TGTGCCACCAGTGTTGCGGGGGGGCCCTCCTACAATGAGCAGTTCTTC CATSVAGGPSYNEQFF TRBV24-1 TRBD2 TRBJ2-1 many
TGTGCCAGCAGACCTCTGGGGAATTCACCCCTCCACTTT CASRPLGNSPLHF TRBV27 . TRBJ1-6 few
TGTGCCAGCAGCTTGCCCGCAGGGCGGGAGGAAAAACTGTTTTTT CASSLPAGREEKLFF TRBV5-6 . TRBJ1-4 .
TGTGCCAGCAGCTTAATGACAGGGAACACTGAAGCTTTCTTT CASSLMTGNTEAFF TRBV7-9 . TRBJ1-1 many
TGTGCCAGCAGCTTGACCGGCGGGGGGGCGTTAGAGACCCAGTACTTC CASSLTGGGALETQYF TRBV5-4 TRBD2 TRBJ2-5 many
TGTGCCAGCAGTACCAGACTAATAGAGACCCAGTACTTC CASSTRLIETQYF TRBV6-2/TRBV6-3 . TRBJ2-5 many
TGTGCCAGCAGTTACTCGGCTGGGCTAGCGGGGGTCTCCTACAATGAGCAGTTCTTC CASSYSAGLAGVSYNEQFF TRBV6-2/TRBV6-3 TRBD2 TRBJ2-1 .
TGCAGTGCTAGAGATCCGAGACAGGGAGATGGCTACACCTTC CSARDPRQGDGYTF TRBV20-1 TRBD1 TRBJ1-2 few
TGTGCCAGCTCCCCTTCGCTGGGTGACCAGCCCCAGCATTTT CASSPSLGDQPQHF TRBV18 . TRBJ1-5 .
TGTGCCATCAGTGAGTCGAGACTGATCGGCTCCTACGAGCAGTACTTC CAISESRLIGSYEQYF TRBV10-3 . TRBJ2-7 many
TGCGCCAGCAGCCTTGGGAGAATTCAGAACGGGGAGCTGTTTTTT CASSLGRIQNGELFF TRBV4-3 . TRBJ2-2 many
TGTGCCATCACCTACGGTCAAGACACTGAAGCTTTCTTT CAITYGQDTEAFF TRBV10-3 . TRBJ1-1 many
TGTGCCAGCAGTGAAGATCCAGGGGGCGCCGGGGAGACCCAGTACTTC CASSEDPGGAGETQYF TRBV6-1 TRBD1 TRBJ2-5 few